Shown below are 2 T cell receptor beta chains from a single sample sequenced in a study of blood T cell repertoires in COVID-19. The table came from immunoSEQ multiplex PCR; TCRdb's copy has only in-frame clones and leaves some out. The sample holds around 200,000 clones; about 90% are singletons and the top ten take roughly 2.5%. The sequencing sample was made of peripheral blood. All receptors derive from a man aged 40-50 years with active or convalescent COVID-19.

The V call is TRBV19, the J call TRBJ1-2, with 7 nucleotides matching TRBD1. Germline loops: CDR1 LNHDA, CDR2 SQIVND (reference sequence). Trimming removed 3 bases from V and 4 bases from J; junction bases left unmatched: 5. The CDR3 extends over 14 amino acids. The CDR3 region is CASSMRDSLYGYTF. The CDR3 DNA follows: TGTGCCAGTAGTATGCGGGACAGCCTCTATGGCTACACCTTC.

CDR3 loop: CASRSPSSYEQYF. The CDR3 nucleotides read TGTGCCAGTAGATCGCCTAGCTCCTACGAGCAGTACTTC. The chain joins TRBV19 to TRBJ2-7; D unclear. The V gene's germline CDR1 is LNHDA and CDR2 SQIVND (reference sequence). The CDR3 totals 13 residues. V was trimmed by 6 bases and J by 0 bases, leaving 9 bases between them.